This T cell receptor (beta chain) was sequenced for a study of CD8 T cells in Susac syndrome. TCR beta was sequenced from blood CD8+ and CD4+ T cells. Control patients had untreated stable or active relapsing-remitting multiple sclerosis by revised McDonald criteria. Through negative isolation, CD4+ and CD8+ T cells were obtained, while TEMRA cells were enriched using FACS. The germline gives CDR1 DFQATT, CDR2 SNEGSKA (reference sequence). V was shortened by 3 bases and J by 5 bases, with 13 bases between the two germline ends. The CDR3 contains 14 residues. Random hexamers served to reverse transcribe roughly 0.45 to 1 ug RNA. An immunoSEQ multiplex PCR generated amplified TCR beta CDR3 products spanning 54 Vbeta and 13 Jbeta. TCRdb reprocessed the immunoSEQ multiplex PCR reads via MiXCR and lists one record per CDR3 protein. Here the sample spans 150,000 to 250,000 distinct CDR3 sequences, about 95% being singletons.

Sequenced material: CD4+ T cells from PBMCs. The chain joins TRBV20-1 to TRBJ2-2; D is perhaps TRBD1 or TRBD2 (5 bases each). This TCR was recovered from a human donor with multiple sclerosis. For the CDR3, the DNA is TGCAGTGCTAGGGGGACCCCGGGGACCGGGGAGCTGTTTTTT. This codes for CSARGTPGTGELFF.